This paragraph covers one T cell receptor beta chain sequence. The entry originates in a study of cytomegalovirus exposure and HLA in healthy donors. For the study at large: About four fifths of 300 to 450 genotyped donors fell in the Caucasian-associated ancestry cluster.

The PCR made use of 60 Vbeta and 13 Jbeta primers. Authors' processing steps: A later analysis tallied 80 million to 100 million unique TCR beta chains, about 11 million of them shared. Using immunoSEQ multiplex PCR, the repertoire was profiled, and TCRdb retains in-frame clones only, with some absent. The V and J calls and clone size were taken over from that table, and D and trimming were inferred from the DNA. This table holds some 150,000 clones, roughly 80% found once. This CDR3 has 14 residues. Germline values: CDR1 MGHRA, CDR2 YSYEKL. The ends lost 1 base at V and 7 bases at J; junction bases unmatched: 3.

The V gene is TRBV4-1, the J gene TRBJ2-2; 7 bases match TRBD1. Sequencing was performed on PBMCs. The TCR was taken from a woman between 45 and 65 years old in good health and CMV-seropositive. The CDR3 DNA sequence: TGCGCCAGCAGCCAAGGACAGGGAAACGGGGAGCTGTTTTTT. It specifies CASSQGQGNGELFF.